What follows is one TCR beta chain and its context. Its target antigen remains unknown. Per-nucleotide qualities are absent, and no much larger clonotype sits a single base away. This sample stems from a study of T cell repertoires in cytomegalovirus infection (dated by TCRdb to the late 2010s). In the study overall: Because public TCR beta signatures pointed to carriage of CMV infection together with the matching HLA type, the HLA type of each donor mattered for the analysis. Summary of the overall study and its limitations: In the ex vivo response, HLA-C-restricted CMV-specific TCR beta clonotypes were dominant, and in two of eight donors the single most frequent clonotype came from this HLA-C-restricted group. In both this cohort and an independent roughly 350-donor cohort, the cumulative frequency of public TCR beta family members distinguished carriers of CMV infection plus the relevant HLA type.

Reads for this sample came from an Illumina HiSeq 1500. TCRdb reran the public reads through fastp at Q25 and MiXCR, keeping productive beta chains. CDR3 protein duplicates are merged, each entry listing the most common genes and DNA. Counted in this sample were about 360,000 distinct CDR3 sequences; around 18% of them appeared once. The ten largest make up approximately 10% of the sample. Inclusive of the bounding cysteine and phenylalanine, the CDR3 is 12 residues long. Only CDR3 DNA remains: 36 bases, in frame from the first base. V lost 6 bases and J lost 8 bases; the stretch between them is 13 bases long. The germline V gene yields MDHEN for CDR1 and SYDVKM for CDR2.

The sequence was obtained from a human donor in good health (CMV status not recorded). Some clones in this sample may be carry-over from other donors' samples. Sequencing was performed on PBMCs. The chain joins TRBV28 to TRBJ1-1; no D gene is confidently identified. The CDR3 protein sequence reads: CASRSRGGEAFF. The nucleotide sequence is given as TGTGCCAGCAGGAGCCGAGGAGGGGAAGCTTTCTTT.